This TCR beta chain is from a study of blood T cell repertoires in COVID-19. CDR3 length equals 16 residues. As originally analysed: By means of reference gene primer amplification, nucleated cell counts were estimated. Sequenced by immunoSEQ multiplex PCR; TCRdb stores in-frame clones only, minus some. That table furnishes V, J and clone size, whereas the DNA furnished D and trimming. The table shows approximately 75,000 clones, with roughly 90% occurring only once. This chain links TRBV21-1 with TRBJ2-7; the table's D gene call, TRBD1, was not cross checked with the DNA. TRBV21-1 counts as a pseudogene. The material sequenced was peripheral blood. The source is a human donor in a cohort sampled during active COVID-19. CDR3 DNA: TGTGCCAGCAGCTTACTCCCCGGGACAGGGTCCTACGAGCAGTACTTC. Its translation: CASSLLPGTGSYEQYF.